These 9 T cell receptor beta chains originate from one sample sequenced in a study of T-cell memory formation after mild COVID-19. TCRdb reanalysed the 5' RACE reads using MiXCR and keeps one entry per CDR3 protein. Of about 210,000 distinct CDR3 sequences in the sample, roughly a tenth were seen once. Sequences were obtained from PBMCs or a T cell subset sorted from them (not recorded which). The receptor source for this set is a man aged 18-30 years who had mild COVID-19 (a few samples of this study predate the infection). Cell type and time point are not known.

This rearrangement joins TRBV4-1 to TRBJ2-1, with 10 bases that match TRBD2. This CDR3 has 17 amino acids. Germline CDR1 and CDR2: MGHRA and YSYEKL. The V segment lost 4 bases and the J segment 0 bases; nucleotides outside the gene matches: 6. The CDR3 DNA reads TGCGCCAGCAGCCCCTACATAGCGGGGGGCTCCTACAATGAGCAGTTCTTC. It translates to CASSPYIAGGSYNEQFF.

The chain recombines TRBV7-2 with TRBJ1-2; TRBD1 aligns across 9 bases. There are 14 residues in the CDR3. Germline V gives CDR1 SGHTA, CDR2 FQGNSA. Germline trimming cut 8 bases from V and 5 bases from J; bases unmatched to any gene: 9. CDR3 protein: CASLPTGGGYGYTF. As DNA, the CDR3 is TGTGCCAGCCTCCCGACAGGGGGAGGGTATGGCTACACCTTC.

In its sample, this clonotype was seen many times. V is TRBV4-1 and J is TRBJ1-6; D possibly corresponds to TRBD1 (5 bases). There are 19 residues in the CDR3. Trimming stripped 3 bases from V and 6 bases from J, with 24 bases between. Germline V gene lookup returns CDR1 MGHRA and CDR2 YSYEKL. CDR3 sequence reads: CASSHQTRGPRFRNSPLHF. The CDR3 DNA follows: TGCGCCAGCAGCCACCAAACGCGGGGACCAAGGTTTCGTAATTCACCCCTCCACTTT.

This clonotype was seen repeatedly, ten times or more. The rearrangement links TRBV9 to TRBJ2-3; 7 nucleotides line up with TRBD2. Germline V gene lookup returns CDR1 SGDLS and CDR2 YYNGEE. The CDR3 extends over 13 amino acids. V gave up 3 bases and J gave up 6 bases; unmatched junction bases: 4. The CDR3 here is CASSATSDDTQYF. The CDR3 nucleotides are TGTGCCAGCAGCGCCACTAGCGACGATACGCAGTATTTT.

This clonotype appeared a few times. This chain uses TRBV29-1 with TRBJ2-5; tentatively, D is TRBD2 (5 bases). Germline loops: CDR1 SQVTM, CDR2 ANQGSEA. V was clipped by 7 bases and J by 7 bases, with 10 bases between them. The CDR3 spans 10 residues. The CDR3 protein is CSAEGVTQYF. CDR3 coding DNA: TGCAGCGCCGAGGGCGTGACCCAGTACTTC.

This clonotype has more than one count but fewer than ten. V gene TRBV12-3 or TRBV12-4 combines with J gene TRBJ2-5; TRBD2 agrees at 11 bases. After removal of 6 bases from V and 7 bases from J, the junction contained 7 bases not matched to a gene. There are 14 residues in the CDR3. In DNA, the CDR3 is TGTGCCAGCAGCCTGACTAGCGGGGTGAGGACCCAGTACTTC. It encodes CASSLTSGVRTQYF.

This clonotype was observed a few times. This chain uses TRBV18 with TRBJ1-1; D unresolved. This CDR3 spans 13 amino acids. Germline CDR1 and CDR2: KGHSH and LQKENI. V was trimmed by 5 bases and J by 3 bases, leaving 10 bases between them. CDR3 loop: CASSTGEDTEAFF. DNA for the CDR3: TGTGCCAGCTCAACGGGAGAGGACACTGAAGCTTTCTTT.

The chain employs TRBV10-3 and TRBJ2-1; tentatively, D is TRBD1 (5 bases). Between the trimmed V and J ends, which lost 6 bases and 5 bases, there was a span of 11 bases. This CDR3 region has 13 residues. CDR1 ENHRY and CDR2 SYGVKD come from the germline V gene. CDR3 sequence (DNA): TGTGCCATCAGCGAGACAGCAAACAATGAGCAGTTCTTC. As protein: CAISETANNEQFF.

The chain uses TRBV18 and TRBJ2-5, with D hard to call. The CDR3 is 14 amino acids. Germline V lookup: CDR1 KGHSH, CDR2 LQKENI. V was trimmed by 5 bases and J by 0 bases, leaving 10 bases between them. CDR3 nucleotides: TGTGCCAGCTCATCAGGACCGTACCAAGAGACCCAGTACTTC. Its translation: CASSSGPYQETQYF.